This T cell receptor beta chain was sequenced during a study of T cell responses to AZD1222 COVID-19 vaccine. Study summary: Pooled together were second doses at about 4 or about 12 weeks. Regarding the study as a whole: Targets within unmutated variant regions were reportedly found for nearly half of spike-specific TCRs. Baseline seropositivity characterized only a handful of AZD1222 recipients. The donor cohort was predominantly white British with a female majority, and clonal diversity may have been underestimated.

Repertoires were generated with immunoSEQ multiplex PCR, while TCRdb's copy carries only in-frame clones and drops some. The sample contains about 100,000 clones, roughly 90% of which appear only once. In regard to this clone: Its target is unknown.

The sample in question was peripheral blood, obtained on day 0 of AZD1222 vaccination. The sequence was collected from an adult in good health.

In DNA, the CDR3 is TGTGCCACCAGCCCCCCGGCGAGTAATCAGCCCCAGCATTTT. Protein product: CATSPPASNQPQHF. The genes are TRBV15 and TRBJ1-5; D ambiguous. The germline CDR1 and CDR2 sequences are LNHNV and YYDKDF (reference sequence). The CDR3 runs 14 residues. V was trimmed by 5 bases and J by 4 bases, leaving 12 bases between them.